This T cell receptor beta chain was identified during a study of blood T cell repertoires in COVID-19. Study at large: COVID-19 samples from acute and convalescent phases originated in the United States, Italy and Spain.

The CDR3 is made up of 18 amino acids. Germline V gene sequence: CDR1 MNHEY, CDR2 SVGEGT. Between the trimmed V and J ends, which lost 2 bases and 0 bases, there was a span of 17 bases. Original methodology: From reference gene primer amplification, estimates of nucleated cell counts were derived. Measured with immunoSEQ multiplex PCR; TCRdb has only the in-frame clones, and not every one. V and J calls and clone size are as listed in that table; D and trimming were resolved from the DNA. The sample has over 65,000 clones; roughly 90% are singletons. This sequence was found in a man aged 45 to 65 with active or convalescent COVID-19. The specimen was peripheral blood. The V gene is TRBV6-2 or TRBV6-3, the J gene TRBJ1-5; possible D gene TRBD1, 5 bases. CDR3 region: CASSYTTAGRYSNQPQHF. In nucleotides, the CDR3 is TGTGCCAGCAGTTACACGACTGCGGGACGCTATAGCAATCAGCCCCAGCATTTT.